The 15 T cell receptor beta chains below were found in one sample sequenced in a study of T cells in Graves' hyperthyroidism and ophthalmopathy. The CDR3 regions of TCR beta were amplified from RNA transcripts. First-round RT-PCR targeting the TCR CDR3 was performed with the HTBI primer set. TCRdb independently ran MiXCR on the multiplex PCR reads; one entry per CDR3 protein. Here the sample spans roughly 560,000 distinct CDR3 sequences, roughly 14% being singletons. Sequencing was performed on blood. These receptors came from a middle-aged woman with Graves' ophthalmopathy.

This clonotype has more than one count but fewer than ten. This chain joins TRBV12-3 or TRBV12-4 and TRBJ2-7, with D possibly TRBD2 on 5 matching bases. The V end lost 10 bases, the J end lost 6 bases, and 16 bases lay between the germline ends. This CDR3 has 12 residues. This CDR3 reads CATRMRETEQYF. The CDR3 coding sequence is TGTGCCACCAGAATGAGGGAGACCGAGCAGTACTTC.

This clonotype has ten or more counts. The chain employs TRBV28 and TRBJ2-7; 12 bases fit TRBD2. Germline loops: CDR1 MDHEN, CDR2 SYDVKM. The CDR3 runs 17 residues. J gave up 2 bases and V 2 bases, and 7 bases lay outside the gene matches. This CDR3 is CASSLAGTSGLPYEQYF. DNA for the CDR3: TGTGCCAGCAGTTTAGCCGGGACTAGCGGGCTCCCCTACGAGCAGTACTTC.

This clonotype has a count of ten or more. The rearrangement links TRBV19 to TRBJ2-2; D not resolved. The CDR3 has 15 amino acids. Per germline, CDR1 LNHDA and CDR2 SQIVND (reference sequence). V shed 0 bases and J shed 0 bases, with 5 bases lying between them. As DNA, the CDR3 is TGTGCCAGTAGTATAGAATTCTCGAACACCGGGGAGCTGTTTTTT. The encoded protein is CASSIEFSNTGELFF.

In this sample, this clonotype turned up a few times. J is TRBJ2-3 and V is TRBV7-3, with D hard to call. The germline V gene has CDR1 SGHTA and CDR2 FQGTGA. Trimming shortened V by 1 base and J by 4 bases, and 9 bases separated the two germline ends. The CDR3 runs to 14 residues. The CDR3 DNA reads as TGTGCCAGCAGCTTAATGCCTAGTGCAGATACGCAGTATTTT. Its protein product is CASSLMPSADTQYF.

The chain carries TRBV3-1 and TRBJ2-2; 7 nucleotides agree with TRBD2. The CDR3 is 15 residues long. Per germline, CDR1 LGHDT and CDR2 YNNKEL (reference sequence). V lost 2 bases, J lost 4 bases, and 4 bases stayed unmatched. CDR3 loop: CASSQTASGTGELFF. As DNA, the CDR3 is TGTGCCAGCAGCCAAACGGCTAGCGGCACCGGGGAGCTGTTTTTT.

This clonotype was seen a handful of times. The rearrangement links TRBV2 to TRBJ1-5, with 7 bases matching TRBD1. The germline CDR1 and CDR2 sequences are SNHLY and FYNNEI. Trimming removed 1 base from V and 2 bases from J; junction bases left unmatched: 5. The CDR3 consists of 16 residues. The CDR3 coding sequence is TGTGCCAGCAGTGAAGGACAGGGATGGGGCAATCAGCCCCAGCATTTT. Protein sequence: CASSEGQGWGNQPQHF.

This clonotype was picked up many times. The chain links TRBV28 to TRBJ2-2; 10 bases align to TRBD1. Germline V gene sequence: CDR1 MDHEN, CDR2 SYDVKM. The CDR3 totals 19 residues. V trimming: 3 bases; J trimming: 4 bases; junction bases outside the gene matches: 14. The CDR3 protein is CASSFPAGTGVVFTGELFF. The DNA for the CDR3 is TGTGCCAGCAGTTTCCCCGCAGGGACAGGGGTGGTATTCACCGGGGAGCTGTTTTTT. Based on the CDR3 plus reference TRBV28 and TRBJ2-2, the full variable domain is DVKVTQSSRYLVKRTGEKVFLECVQDMDHENMFWYRQDPGLGLRLIYFSYDVKMKEKGDIPEGYSVSREKKERFSLILESASTNQTSMYLCASSFPAGTGVVFTGELFFGEGSRLTVL.

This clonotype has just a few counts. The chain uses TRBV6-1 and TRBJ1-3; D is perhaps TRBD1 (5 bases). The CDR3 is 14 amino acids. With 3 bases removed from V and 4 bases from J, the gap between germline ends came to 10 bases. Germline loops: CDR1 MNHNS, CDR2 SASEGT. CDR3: CASSEQGGGNTIYF. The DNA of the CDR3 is TGTGCCAGCAGTGAGCAGGGTGGAGGAAACACCATATATTTT.

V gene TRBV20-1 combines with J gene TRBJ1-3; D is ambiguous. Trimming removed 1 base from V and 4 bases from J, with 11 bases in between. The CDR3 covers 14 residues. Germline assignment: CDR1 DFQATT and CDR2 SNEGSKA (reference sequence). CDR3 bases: TGCAGTGCTAGAGTATCCGGAGGAGGAAACACCATATATTTT. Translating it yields CSARVSGGGNTIYF.

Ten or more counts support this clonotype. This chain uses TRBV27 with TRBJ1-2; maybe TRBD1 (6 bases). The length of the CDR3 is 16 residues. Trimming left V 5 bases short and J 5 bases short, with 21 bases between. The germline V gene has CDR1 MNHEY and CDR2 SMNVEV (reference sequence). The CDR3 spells CASSISLQGRTYGYTF. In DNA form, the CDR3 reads TGTGCCAGCAGTATCTCCCTACAGGGAAGAACTTATGGCTACACCTTC.

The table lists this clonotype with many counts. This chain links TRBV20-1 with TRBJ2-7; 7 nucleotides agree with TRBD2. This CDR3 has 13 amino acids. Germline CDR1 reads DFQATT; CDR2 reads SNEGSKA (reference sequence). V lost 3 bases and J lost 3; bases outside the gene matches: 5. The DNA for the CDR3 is TGCAGTGCTAGTAACCTAGCGGACTACGAGCAGTACTTC. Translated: CSASNLADYEQYF.

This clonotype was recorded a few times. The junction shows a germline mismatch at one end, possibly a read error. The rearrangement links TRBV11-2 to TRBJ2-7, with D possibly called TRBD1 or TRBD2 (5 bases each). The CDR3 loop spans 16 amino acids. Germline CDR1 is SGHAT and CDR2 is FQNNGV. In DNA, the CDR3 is TGTGCCAGCAGTTCCCCCACCCAGAGGGGAGTCGACGAGCAGCACTTC. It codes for CASSSPTQRGVDEQHF.

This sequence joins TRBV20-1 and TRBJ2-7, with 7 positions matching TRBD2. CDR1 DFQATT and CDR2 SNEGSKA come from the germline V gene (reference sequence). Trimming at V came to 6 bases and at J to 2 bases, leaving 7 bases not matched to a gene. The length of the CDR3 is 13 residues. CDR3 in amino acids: CSAYWAGAYEQYF. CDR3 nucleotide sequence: TGCAGTGCCTACTGGGCGGGAGCCTACGAGCAGTACTTC.

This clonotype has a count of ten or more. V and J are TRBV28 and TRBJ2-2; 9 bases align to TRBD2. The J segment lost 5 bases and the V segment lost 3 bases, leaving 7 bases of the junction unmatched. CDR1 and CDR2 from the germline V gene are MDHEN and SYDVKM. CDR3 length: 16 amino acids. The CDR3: CASSFSAGGPTGELFF. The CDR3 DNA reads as TGTGCCAGCAGTTTCAGCGCGGGAGGGCCTACCGGGGAGCTGTTTTTT.

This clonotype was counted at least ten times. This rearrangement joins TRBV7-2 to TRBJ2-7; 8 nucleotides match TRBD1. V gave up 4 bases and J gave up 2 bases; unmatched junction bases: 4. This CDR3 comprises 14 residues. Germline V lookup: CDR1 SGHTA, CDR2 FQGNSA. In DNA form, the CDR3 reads TGTGCCAGCAGCTACGGACAGGGTCCCTACGAGCAGTACTTC. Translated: CASSYGQGPYEQYF.